The present T cell receptor beta chain was sequenced within a study of T cell repertoires in ileal Crohn's disease. Assay: immunoSEQ multiplex PCR; the TCRdb copy retains only in-frame clones and omits some. Here the sample spans 550 to 900 clones, approximately 96% being singletons. Germline CDR1 is ENHRY and CDR2 is SYGVKD. J was trimmed by 5 bases and V by 6 bases; bases with no gene match: 15. This CDR3 comprises 16 residues. Noted time point: neoterminal ileum biopsy at postoperative endoscopy, about 6 months after surgery. This receptor was obtained from an adult with Crohn's disease. Sequenced: ileal tissue. The chain employs TRBV10-3 and TRBJ1-2, with 7 bases matching TRBD1. In nucleotides, the CDR3 is TGTGCCATCAGCCTTAGTCGACAGGGTGGCGGGTATGGCTACACCTTC. Its protein product is CAISLSRQGGGYGYTF.